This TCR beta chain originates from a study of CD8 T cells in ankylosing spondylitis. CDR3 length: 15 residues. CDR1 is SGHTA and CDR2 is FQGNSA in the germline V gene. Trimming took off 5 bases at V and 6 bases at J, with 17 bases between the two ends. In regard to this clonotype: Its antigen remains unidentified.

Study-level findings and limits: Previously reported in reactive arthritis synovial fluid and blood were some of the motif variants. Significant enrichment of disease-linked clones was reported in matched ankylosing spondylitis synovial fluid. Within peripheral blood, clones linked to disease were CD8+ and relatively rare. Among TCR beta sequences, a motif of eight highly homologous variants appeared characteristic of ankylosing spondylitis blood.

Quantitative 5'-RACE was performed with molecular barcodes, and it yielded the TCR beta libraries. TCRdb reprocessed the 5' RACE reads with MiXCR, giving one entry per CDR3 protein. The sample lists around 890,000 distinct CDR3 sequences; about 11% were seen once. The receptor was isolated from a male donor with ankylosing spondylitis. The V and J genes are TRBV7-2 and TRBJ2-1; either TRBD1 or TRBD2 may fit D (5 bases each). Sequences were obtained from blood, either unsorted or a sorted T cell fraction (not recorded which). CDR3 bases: TGTGCCAGCAGCATCCAGTATGGGGGTGGCAATGAGCAGTTCTTC. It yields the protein CASSIQYGGGNEQFF.